Listed below are T cell receptor beta chains from one sample, sequenced in a study of cytomegalovirus exposure and HLA in healthy donors. Sequencing was performed with immunoSEQ multiplex PCR; in TCRdb, only in-frame clones are kept and a portion is missing. The sample includes fewer than 100,000 clones. Source material: PBMCs. These receptors were taken from a man aged 50 to 59 in good health and CMV-seronegative. Each CDR3 is given with its conserved first and last residue. D genes are given only for firm matches.

TRBV11-2	TRBJ1-1	NA	CASSLGEGTEAFF	TGTGCCAGCAGCTTAGGGGAGGGTACCGAAGCTTTCTTT
TRBV2	TRBJ2-3	NA	CASYYHSFWGEADTQYF	TGTGCCAGCTATTATCACTCGTTTTGGGGGGAGGCAGATACGCAGTATTTT
TRBV30	TRBJ1-1	TRBD1	CAWDRGVGTEAFF	TGTGCCTGGGACAGGGGCGTGGGCACTGAAGCTTTCTTT
TRBV4-3	TRBJ1-3	NA	CASSQDLGGSGNTIYF	TGCGCCAGCAGCCAAGATCTGGGCGGGTCTGGAAACACCATATATTTT
TRBV6-5	TRBJ1-3	NA	CASSSPTATGNTIYF	TGTGCCAGCAGTTCCCCGACAGCAACTGGAAACACCATATATTTT
TRBV18	TRBJ2-1	TRBD1	CASSPGTGGWNEQFF	TGTGCCAGCTCACCAGGGACAGGGGGGTGGAATGAGCAGTTCTTC
TRBV27	TRBJ2-2	NA	CASSFPAGELFF	TGTGCCAGCAGTTTTCCAGCCGGGGAGCTGTTTTTT
TRBV5-1	TRBJ1-4	NA	CATTGNEKLFF	TGCGCCACTACGGGTAATGAAAAACTGTTTTTT
TRBV6-5	TRBJ2-3	NA	CASTQTVTDTQYF	TGTGCCAGCACCCAAACTGTCACAGATACGCAGTATTTT
TRBV5-6	TRBJ2-3	TRBD2	CASSLVASGVTDTQYF	TGTGCCAGCAGCTTGGTTGCCAGCGGGGTTACAGATACGCAGTATTTT
TRBV5-5	TRBJ1-3	TRBD1	CASSLGDSRGNTIYF	TGTGCCAGCAGCTTGGGGGACAGCCGTGGAAACACCATATATTTT
TRBV6-5	TRBJ1-2	NA	CASSYQTGDPYGYTF	TGTGCCAGCAGTTACCAAACGGGGGACCCCTATGGCTACACCTTC
TRBV11-2	TRBJ1-2	TRBD1	CASSLVPTGGNGYTF	TGTGCCAGCAGCTTAGTGCCCACAGGGGGCAATGGCTACACCTTC
TRBV7-7	TRBJ2-2	NA	CASSSRGGARTGELFF	TGTGCTAGCAGCTCAAGAGGGGGGGCGCGCACCGGGGAGCTGTTTTTT